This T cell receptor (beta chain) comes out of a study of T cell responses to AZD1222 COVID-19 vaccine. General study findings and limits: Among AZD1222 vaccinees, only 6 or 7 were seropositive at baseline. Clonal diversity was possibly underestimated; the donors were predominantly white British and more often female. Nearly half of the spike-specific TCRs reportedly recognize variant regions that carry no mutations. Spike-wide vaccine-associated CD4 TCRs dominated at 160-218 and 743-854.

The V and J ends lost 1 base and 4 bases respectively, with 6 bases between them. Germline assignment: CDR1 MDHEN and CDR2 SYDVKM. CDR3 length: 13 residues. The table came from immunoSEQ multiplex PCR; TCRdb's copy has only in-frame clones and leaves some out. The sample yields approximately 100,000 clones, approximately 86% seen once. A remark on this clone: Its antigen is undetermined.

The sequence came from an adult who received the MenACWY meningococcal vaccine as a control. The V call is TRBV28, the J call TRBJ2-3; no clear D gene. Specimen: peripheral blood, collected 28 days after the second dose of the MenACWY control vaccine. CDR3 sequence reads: CASSLYLSDTQYF. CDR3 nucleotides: TGTGCCAGCAGTTTATATTTATCAGATACGCAGTATTTT.